The clone carrying this T cell receptor (beta chain) has just one count. This sample was taken from a study of blood T cell repertoires in COVID-19. Only in-frame clones appear in the TCRdb table, and some are missing; sequencing was by immunoSEQ multiplex PCR. The sample yields roughly 310,000 clones, about 88% seen once. CDR3 length: 14 amino acids. V trimming: 6 bases; J trimming: 7 bases; junction bases outside the gene matches: 10. The germline CDR1 and CDR2 sequences are LGHNA and YNFKEQ. This receptor was identified in a woman in her forties who had recovered from COVID-19. The J gene is TRBJ2-5, the V gene TRBV4-2; 8 bases fit TRBD2. Material: PBMCs or T cells enriched from blood (not recorded which). The CDR3 nucleotides are TGTGCCAGCAGTCCCTCCGTCCGGGAGGGGACCCAGTACTTC. This codes for CASSPSVREGTQYF.